This T cell receptor beta chain was sequenced in a study of blood T cell repertoires in COVID-19. Study-wide background: PBMCs, B-cell-depleted T cells, or T cells provided the cDNA or gDNA that made up the material.

Per the study methods: It was from reference gene primer amplification that nucleated cell counts were estimated. Profiled with immunoSEQ multiplex PCR; TCRdb holds only in-frame clones, not every one. V, J and clone size are those of that table, while D and trimming were read from the DNA. Among under 300,000 clones listed, roughly nine tenths were seen once. Sequencing used peripheral blood. The clonotype originates from a woman aged 35 to 49 who had recovered from COVID-19.

CDR3 sequence (DNA): TGTGCCAGCAGTGCTAGACTAGCGGGTGAGCAGTTCTTC. This sequence encodes CASSARLAGEQFF. The rearrangement links TRBV2 to TRBJ2-1, with 10 bases lining up with TRBD2. Germline CDR1 SNHLY, CDR2 FYNNEI. The CDR3 covers 13 residues. V shed 4 bases, J shed 9 bases, and the junction held 3 bases outside the gene matches.